This T cell receptor (beta chain) was captured in a study of T cells expressing NK-cell markers. Across the study: Each TCR beta repertoire originated in sorted T cells that were CD3+CD56+NKG2C+, CD3+CD56+NKG2C- or CD3+CD56-NKG2C+. HCMV seropositivity characterized most of the eight sequenced donors, and seronegativity one. Broader study findings: In about six donors, dominant CD3+CD56+NKG2C+ clonotypes ranked among the top 10 CD8+ clonotypes.

Comment on this clonotype: What it binds is unknown.

With the 5' RACE reads reprocessed, TCRdb shows one record per CDR3 protein and no DNA. This sample's clone table lists some 140,000 distinct CDR3 sequences. Germline CDR1 reads SGDLS; CDR2 reads YYNGEE. This CDR3 spans 21 amino acids. This chain connects TRBV9 to TRBJ2-1; TCRdb's D gene call, TRBD2, goes unchecked for lack of DNA. The sequenced sample consisted of blood T cells: a sorted CD56 or NKG2C T cell subset, CD4+ or CD8+ T cells, or bulk PBMC T cells (not recorded which). This clonotype was sampled from a woman aged 45-59 years in good health. This CDR3 reads CASSAHPTGMVAGDQYNEQFF.